These 7 T cell receptor beta chains share one sample of origin, sequenced in a study of blood T cell repertoires in COVID-19. Method: immunoSEQ multiplex PCR; TCRdb's copy keeps in-frame clones and lacks some. The sample has 150,000 to 200,000 clones; approximately 90% are singletons. The sequencing sample was made of peripheral blood. The receptor set was obtained from a human donor in a cohort sampled during active COVID-19.

This chain links TRBV7-2 with TRBJ2-3; D is possibly TRBD2 (5 bases). Germline CDR1 and CDR2: SGHTA and FQGNSA. This CDR3 has 15 amino acids. Trimming stripped 1 base from V and 6 bases from J, with 14 bases between. CDR3 in amino acids: CASSLGGSFRDTQYF. DNA of the CDR3: TGTGCCAGCAGCTTAGGAGGGTCCTTTAGGGATACGCAGTATTTT. The full variable domain, rest sourced from reference TRBV7-2 and TRBJ2-3, is GAGVSQSPSNKVTEKGKDVELRCDPISGHTALYWYRQSLGQGLEFLIYFQGNSAPDKSGLPSDRFSAERTGGSVSTLTIQRTQQEDSAVYLCASSLGGSFRDTQYFGPGTRLTVL.

The chain carries TRBV28 and TRBJ1-2, with TRBD1 matching 7 bases. Trimming cost V 5 bases and J 2 bases; bases outside gene matches: 8. CDR3 length: 15 amino acids. From germline, CDR1 is MDHEN and CDR2 SYDVKM. CDR3 bases: TGTGCCAGCAGTCTCGAGACAGGGAGAAACTATGGCTACACCTTC. This translates into CASSLETGRNYGYTF.

This chain links TRBV6-5 with TRBJ2-1; 15 positions match TRBD2. Germline CDR1 is MNHEY and CDR2 is SVGAGI. There are 13 residues in the CDR3. V gave up 10 bases and J gave up 8 bases; unmatched junction bases: 3. In DNA form, the CDR3 reads TGTGCCACGGGACTAGCGGGAGGCGATGAGCAGTTCTTC. It codes for CATGLAGGDEQFF.

The CDR3, as DNA: TGCGCCAGCAGCCACGCCGGGGACTATGGCACCGGGGAGCTGTTTTTT. Its protein product is CASSHAGDYGTGELFF. The chain joins TRBV4-1 to TRBJ2-2; 7 nucleotides agree with TRBD2. The CDR3 spans 16 residues. V lost 3 bases to trimming and J lost 4 bases; unmatched junction nucleotides: 8. Germline lookup yields CDR1 MGHRA and CDR2 YSYEKL.

This rearrangement joins TRBV7-2 to TRBJ1-2; 9 bases match TRBD1. Germline assignment: CDR1 SGHTA and CDR2 FQGNSA. With V trimmed by 5 bases and J by 4 bases, 8 bases remained unmatched. CDR3 length: 15 amino acids. CDR3 in amino acids: CASSTGQGIVYGYTF. The DNA for the CDR3 is TGTGCCAGCAGCACCGGACAGGGGATTGTCTATGGCTACACCTTC.

V is TRBV11-2 and J is TRBJ2-1, with 8 bases fitting TRBD1. Per the germline V gene, CDR1 is SGHAT and CDR2 is FQNNGV. The CDR3 totals 17 residues. The V and J ends lost 1 base and 4 bases, in that order; junction bases with no gene match: 9. The CDR3 protein is CASSLVSSGGRYNEQFF. CDR3 bases: TGTGCCAGCAGCTTAGTGTCCTCAGGGGGCCGGTACAATGAGCAGTTCTTC.

This chain joins TRBV5-1 and TRBJ2-1; 7 positions agree with TRBD2. CDR3 length: 16 residues. J was trimmed by 0 bases and V by 6 bases; bases with no gene match: 9. From germline, CDR1 is SGHRS and CDR2 YFSETQ. The CDR3 sequence: CASTRDGRSSYNEQFF. As DNA, the CDR3 is TGCGCCAGCACCCGGGACGGGAGGAGCTCCTACAATGAGCAGTTCTTC.